These T cell receptor beta chains were read from a single sample in a study of T cells in Graves' hyperthyroidism and ophthalmopathy. TCRdb passed the multiplex PCR reads through MiXCR, listing each CDR3 protein once. The repertoire holds approximately 400,000 distinct CDR3 sequences, with approximately 15% as singletons. The sequencing input was blood. Source of these receptors: a woman in her thirties with Graves' ophthalmopathy. Each CDR3 is given with its conserved first and last residue. D genes are given only for firm matches. A clone size is listed for some rows: how often the clone was seen (once, few, many), or a class if it is expanded.

d_gene: TRBD2; abundance: many; j_gene: TRBJ2-1; v_gene: TRBV10-3; CDR3aa: CAISPGLANEQFF; CDR3nt: TGTGCCATCAGTCCGGGACTAGCGAATGAGCAGTTCTTC
d_gene: .; abundance: many; j_gene: TRBJ2-5; v_gene: TRBV24-1; CDR3aa: CATSDLVRVGLLDRETQYF; CDR3nt: TGTGCCACCAGTGATCTCGTGCGGGTAGGGCTCTTGGATCGGGAGACCCAGTACTTC
d_gene: TRBD1; abundance: few; j_gene: TRBJ1-5; v_gene: TRBV2; CDR3aa: CASSDPRGYNQPQHF; CDR3nt: TGTGCCAGCAGTGATCCCAGGGGGTACAATCAGCCCCAGCATTTT
d_gene: .; abundance: many; j_gene: TRBJ2-1; v_gene: TRBV2; CDR3aa: CASMPPGLYNEQFF; CDR3nt: TGTGCCAGCATGCCGCCGGGACTTTACAATGAGCAGTTCTTC
d_gene: .; abundance: many; j_gene: TRBJ1-6; v_gene: TRBV2; CDR3aa: CASSELVSGYSPLHF; CDR3nt: TGTGCCAGCAGTGAGCTTGTGTCAGGGTATTCACCCCTCCACTTT
d_gene: TRBD1; abundance: few; j_gene: TRBJ1-2; v_gene: TRBV6-6; CDR3aa: CASSTGQGRGYTF; CDR3nt: TGTGCCAGCAGTACGGGACAGGGAAGGGGCTACACCTTC
d_gene: .; abundance: .; j_gene: TRBJ2-7; v_gene: TRBV6-5; CDR3aa: CASSYSRFGRVYEQYF; CDR3nt: TGTGCCAGCAGTTACTCGAGGTTCGGCAGGGTCTACGAGCAGTACTTC
d_gene: .; abundance: many; j_gene: TRBJ1-5; v_gene: TRBV15; CDR3aa: CATSRDRGLGSIYQPQHF; CDR3nt: TGTGCCACCAGCAGAGATCGAGGGTTGGGTTCGATATATCAGCCCCAGCATTTT
d_gene: TRBD1; abundance: .; j_gene: TRBJ2-2; v_gene: TRBV6-1; CDR3aa: CASSPRDRDYWNTGELFF; CDR3nt: TGTGCCAGCAGCCCCCGGGACAGGGACTATTGGAACACCGGGGAGCTGTTTTTT
d_gene: .; abundance: .; j_gene: TRBJ1-6; v_gene: TRBV14; CDR3aa: CASSRKVGSPLHF; CDR3nt: TGTGCCAGCAGCCGGAAAGTGGGTTCACCCCTCCACTTT
d_gene: .; abundance: many; j_gene: TRBJ1-1; v_gene: TRBV28; CDR3aa: CASSRTALEVGAFF; CDR3nt: TGTGCCAGCAGCCGGACAGCCCTAGAGGTCGGGGCTTTCTTT
d_gene: .; abundance: .; j_gene: TRBJ2-6; v_gene: TRBV19; CDR3aa: CASSILLGANVLTF; CDR3nt: TGTGCCAGTAGTATTCTATTGGGGGCCAACGTCCTGACTTTC
d_gene: .; abundance: few; j_gene: TRBJ2-5; v_gene: TRBV7-9; CDR3aa: CASSLETGHKETQYF; CDR3nt: TGTGCCAGCAGCTTAGAAACAGGGCACAAAGAGACCCAGTACTTC
d_gene: .; abundance: .; j_gene: TRBJ2-1; v_gene: TRBV6-5; CDR3aa: CASSSLLGSGDNEQFF; CDR3nt: TGTGCCAGCAGTTCCCTACTAGGGTCAGGCGACAATGAGCAGTTCTTC
d_gene: TRBD1; abundance: many; j_gene: TRBJ1-1; v_gene: TRBV7-8; CDR3aa: CASSQIDRAGTEAFF; CDR3nt: TGTGCCAGCAGCCAAATTGACAGGGCCGGCACTGAAGCTTTCTTT
d_gene: .; abundance: many; j_gene: TRBJ2-1; v_gene: TRBV6-1; CDR3aa: CASSKSHQYSWGRFHNEQFF; CDR3nt: TGTGCCAGCAGTAAATCACACCAATACAGTTGGGGTCGTTTCCACAATGAGCAGTTCTTC
d_gene: .; abundance: .; j_gene: TRBJ2-4; v_gene: TRBV5-1; CDR3aa: CASSLGTRDVDIQYF; CDR3nt: TGCGCCAGCAGCTTAGGTACTAGGGACGTGGACATTCAGTACTTC
d_gene: .; abundance: .; j_gene: TRBJ2-4; v_gene: TRBV28; CDR3aa: CDKKGIIAKNIQYF; CDR3nt: TGTGATAAAAAAGGGATAATAGCCAAAAACATTCAGTACTTC
d_gene: TRBD2; abundance: .; j_gene: TRBJ2-7; v_gene: TRBV20-1; CDR3aa: CSAVGGTSSREQYF; CDR3nt: TGCAGTGCTGTGGGAGGGACTTCCTCGAGGGAGCAGTACTTC
d_gene: .; abundance: many; j_gene: TRBJ2-4; v_gene: TRBV7-2; CDR3aa: CASSLDGVRGTKNIQYF; CDR3nt: TGTGCCAGCAGCTTAGACGGGGTGAGGGGAACCAAAAACATTCAGTACTTC